These 28 T cell receptor beta chains share one sample of origin, sequenced in a study of vaccination effects on CD4 cells after COVID-19. No cognate antigen is known for these TCRs. Expansion with viral peptide pools was applied to antigen-specific CD4+ T cells by the ViraFEST assay prior to sequencing. The authors isolated CD4+ T cells after around 10 days of culture. Vaccinated recipients, who were negative for nucleocapsid antibodies, had no history of SARS-CoV-2 infection. Using immunoSEQ multiplex PCR, the repertoire was profiled, and TCRdb retains in-frame clones only, with some absent. Of fewer than 70,000 clones detected, 80% appear once; the ten largest clones hold about 12%. Sequences were derived from CD4+ T cells from PBMCs cultured with SARS-CoV-2 spike peptides, sampled before COVID-19 vaccination. The origin of the receptors is a human donor who received a COVID-19 vaccine.

The chain is built from TRBV4-3 and TRBJ1-6; D call uncertain. The germline gives CDR1 LGHNA, CDR2 YSLEER. This CDR3 is 14 amino acids long. The V and J ends lost 2 bases and 8 bases respectively, with 10 bases between them. The DNA of the CDR3 is TGCGCCAGCAGCCAAACCTACAGAGATTCACCCCTCCACTTT. Translated: CASSQTYRDSPLHF.

The CDR3 DNA reads as TGCAGCGTTACTACGGTCACAACTAATGAAAAACTGTTTTTT. Translation: CSVTTVTTNEKLFF. The chain recombines TRBV29-1 with TRBJ1-4; D unresolved. Deletions cut 5 bases from V and 0 bases from J, with 10 bases between. Germline V gene lookup returns CDR1 SQVTM and CDR2 ANQGSEA. CDR3 length: 14 residues.

This clone was observed once. V gene TRBV2 combines with J gene TRBJ2-7; 7 bases are a match to TRBD1. The CDR3 runs 14 residues. The trim removed 3 bases at V and 2 bases at J, leaving 4 bases unmatched. Germline loops: CDR1 SNHLY, CDR2 FYNNEI. The CDR3 here is CASSEGTAPYEQYV. The CDR3 DNA follows: TGTGCCAGCAGTGAGGGGACAGCTCCCTACGAGCAGTACGTC.

The chain joins TRBV2 to TRBJ1-3; tentative D call: TRBD1 (5 bases). The CDR3 totals 15 residues. Germline-derived CDR1 and CDR2 are SNHLY and FYNNEI. Trimming cost V 4 bases and J 1 base, with 11 bases left between them. CDR3 amino acids: CASSGGGASGNTIYF. CDR3 DNA: TGTGCCAGCAGTGGAGGAGGGGCATCTGGAAACACCATATATTTT.

The chain joins TRBV5-6 to TRBJ1-4, with 7 positions matching TRBD1. Germline V lookup: CDR1 SGHDT, CDR2 YYEEEE. After removal of 4 bases from V and 0 bases from J, the junction contained 9 bases not matched to a gene. This CDR3 is built from 17 residues. The CDR3 DNA sequence: TGTGCCAGCAGCCGTGGACAGGTCCTTACAACTAATGAAAAACTGTTTTTT. Protein sequence: CASSRGQVLTTNEKLFF.

In its sample, this clone was seen a few times. J is TRBJ2-1 and V is TRBV14, with D tentatively TRBD1 (6 bases). This CDR3 has 15 residues. V dropped 3 bases and J dropped 5 bases, with 14 bases sitting between them. Germline CDR1 reads SGHDN; CDR2 reads FVKESK. CDR3 bases: TGTGCCAGCAGCCAGAAGACGGACAGAGACAATGAGCAGTTCTTC. Amino acid sequence: CASSQKTDRDNEQFF. Looking up the rest from reference TRBV14 and TRBJ2-1 gives the full variable domain: EAGVTQFPSHSVIEKGQTVTLRCDPISGHDNLYWYRRVMGKEIKFLLHFVKESKQDESGMPNNRFLAERTGGTYSTLKVQPAELEDSGVYFCASSQKTDRDNEQFFGPGTRLTVL.

This chain links TRBV29-1 with TRBJ2-3; D might be TRBD1 or TRBD2, each matching 5 bases. The CDR3 covers 14 residues. Germline V gene lookup returns CDR1 SQVTM and CDR2 ANQGSEA. The ends were cut back, 7 bases at V and 0 bases at J, with 14 bases in the middle. CDR3 nucleotide sequence: TGCAGCGGGGCTAAGGGGACCAGCACAGATACGCAGTATTTT. Its protein product is CSGAKGTSTDTQYF.

V usage is TRBV24-1 and J usage is TRBJ1-3; unclear D gene. Trimming stripped 2 bases from V and 0 bases from J, with 10 bases between. The CDR3 is 16 amino acids. The germline gives CDR1 KGHDR, CDR2 SFDVKD. The CDR3: CATSDSRQPSGNTIYF. The CDR3 DNA reads TGTGCCACCAGTGATTCCAGGCAGCCCTCTGGAAACACCATATATTTT.

The gene calls are TRBV21-1 and TRBJ2-7; the D call TRBD2 from the table was never checked on the DNA. TRBV21-1 is listed as a pseudogene. The CDR3 runs 11 residues. CDR3 loop: CASTLRGEQYV. Here the CDR3 DNA reads TGTGCCAGCACCCTCAGAGGGGAGCAGTACGTC.

This clone has just one count. The chain uses TRBV5-4 and TRBJ2-7; the match to TRBD1 covers 9 bases. V lost 2 bases to trimming and J lost 3 bases; unmatched junction nucleotides: 3. Germline V gene lookup returns CDR1 SGHNT and CDR2 YYREEE (reference sequence). The CDR3 has 14 amino acids. This CDR3 reads CASSFPGQGYEQYV. For the CDR3, the DNA is TGTGCCAGCAGCTTCCCGGGACAGGGCTACGAGCAGTACGTC.

In nucleotides, the CDR3 is TGTGCCACCAGTGATCCAGGGGGGAGGGACGAGCAGTACGTC. Translating it yields CATSDPGGRDEQYV. The chain uses TRBV24-1 and TRBJ2-7; D assignment may be TRBD1 or TRBD2 (7 bases each). CDR3 length: 14 amino acids. The V end was cut by 3 bases, the J end by 5 bases, with 13 bases between. The germline V gene encodes CDR1 KGHDR and CDR2 SFDVKD.

This clone turned up a few times. The chain has TRBV6-5 and TRBJ1-6; 10 bases fit TRBD1. The CDR3 consists of 14 residues. Germline V gene lookup returns CDR1 MNHEY and CDR2 SVGAGI. V trimming: 6 bases; J trimming: 9 bases; junction bases outside the gene matches: 5. CDR3 sequence reads: CASSAGQGISPLHF. The CDR3, as DNA: TGTGCCAGCAGCGCGGGACAGGGGATTTCACCCCTCCACTTT.

The chain joins TRBV6-4 to TRBJ1-2; no definite D call. V was cut by 2 bases and J by 4 bases, with 11 bases left in between. The CDR3 totals 14 residues. Germline V gene sequence: CDR1 MRHNA, CDR2 SNTAGT. The CDR3 nucleotides read TGTGCCAGCAGTGACAACAGCCAATCCTATGGCTACACCTTC. Protein product: CASSDNSQSYGYTF.

CDR3 nucleotides: TGTGCCAGCAGCCCGGGACAGATAAACACCGGGGAGCTGTTTTTT. It encodes CASSPGQINTGELFF. The rearrangement links TRBV7-9 to TRBJ2-2, with TRBD1 identical over 7 bases. The CDR3 has 15 residues. With 5 bases clipped from V and 2 bases from J, the junction kept 5 bases outside the gene matches. Germline CDR1 SEHNR, CDR2 FQNEAQ (reference sequence). Full variable domain (outside the CDR3, taken from reference TRBV7-9 and TRBJ2-2): DTGVSQNPRHKITKRGQNVTFRCDPISEHNRLYWYRQTLGQGPEFLTYFQNEAQLEKSRLLSDRFSAERPKGSFSTLEIQRTEQGDSAMYLCASSPGQINTGELFFGEGSRLTVL.

V usage is TRBV6-1 and J usage is TRBJ1-5, with a weak D call TRBD1 (5 bases). The CDR3 extends over 19 amino acids. V lost 0 bases to trimming and J lost 1 base, with 19 bases between them. Germline CDR1 and CDR2: MNHNS and SASEGT. CDR3 nucleotides: TGTGCCAGCAGTGAAGCCGGGCAGGGTTGGGTTCGGAGCAATCAGCCCCAGCATTTT. Translated: CASSEAGQGWVRSNQPQHF.

This clone showed up just once. V usage is TRBV5-1 and J usage is TRBJ2-3, with D perhaps TRBD2 (5 bases). Germline V CDR1 and CDR2: SGHRS, YFSETQ. This CDR3 spans 17 amino acids. V was pared by 0 bases and J by 0 bases, with 14 bases between. The CDR3 loop is CASSLVGRRTSTDTQYF. Here the CDR3 DNA reads TGCGCCAGCAGCTTGGTGGGCAGGCGGACTAGCACAGATACGCAGTATTTT.

V and J are TRBV7-2 and TRBJ2-5; D might be TRBD2 (6 bases). The CDR3 is 12 residues long. Germline lookup yields CDR1 SGHTA and CDR2 FQGNSA. V was pared by 3 bases and J by 5 bases, with 7 bases between. CDR3 residues: CASSFRGETQYF. CDR3 nucleotide sequence: TGTGCCAGCAGCTTTCGGGGGGAGACCCAGTACTTC.

This chain joins TRBV3-1 (or the pseudogene TRBV3-2) and TRBJ1-2, with 7 positions matching TRBD1. The trim removed 4 bases at V and 5 bases at J, leaving 7 bases unmatched. Germline-derived CDR1 and CDR2 are LGHDT and YNNKEL (reference sequence). This CDR3 is built from 14 residues. As DNA, the CDR3 is TGTGCCAGCAGCCGCCGGGACAGTCTTTATGGCTACACCTTC. The encoded protein is CASSRRDSLYGYTF.

V and J are TRBV2 and TRBJ1-4; D is possibly TRBD1 (5 bases). This CDR3 spans 13 amino acids. The V end was cut by 3 bases, the J end by 14 bases, with 16 bases between. Per germline, CDR1 SNHLY and CDR2 FYNNEI. CDR3 in DNA: TGTGCCAGCAGTGAGGTGGGGCAGTCCCGTCTGTTTTTT. Its protein product is CASSEVGQSRLFF.

The chain couples TRBV5-6 to TRBJ2-5; D might be TRBD1 or TRBD2, each matching 6 bases. Deletions cut 1 base from V and 9 bases from J, with 16 bases between. Germline V gene data show CDR1 as SGHDT and CDR2 as YYEEEE. The CDR3 consists of 14 residues. The chain's CDR3 is CASSLRGPGGAQYF. The CDR3 DNA follows: TGTGCCAGCAGCTTGCGGGGGCCCGGAGGGGCCCAGTACTTC.

The rearrangement joins TRBV7-2 to TRBJ2-5; the D gene is possibly TRBD2 (5 bases). From germline, CDR1 is SGHTA and CDR2 FQGNSA. The CDR3 totals 14 residues. V was shortened by 7 bases and J by 1 base, with 13 bases between the two germline ends. The CDR3 region is CASTHGISQETQYF. In DNA, the CDR3 is TGTGCCAGCACCCACGGGATCTCCCAAGAGACCCAGTACTTC.

The count of this clone is one. V is TRBV5-1 and J is TRBJ1-1; 7 bases fit TRBD1. V trimming: 3 bases; J trimming: 2 bases; junction bases outside the gene matches: 7. The CDR3 is made up of 15 amino acids. Germline V gene lookup returns CDR1 SGHRS and CDR2 YFSETQ. CDR3 DNA sequence: TGCGCCAGCAGCTGGACAGGAGGGGGAAACACTGAAGCTTTCTTT. Translated, it gives CASSWTGGGNTEAFF.

The V gene is TRBV9, the J gene TRBJ1-2; unclear D gene. Per germline, CDR1 SGDLS and CDR2 YYNGEE. V dropped 3 bases and J dropped 4 bases, with 19 bases sitting between them. The length of the CDR3 is 16 residues. This chain's CDR3 is CASSAPRTKGSYGYTF. CDR3 DNA: TGTGCCAGCAGCGCCCCCCGGACGAAGGGCTCCTATGGCTACACCTTC.

The chain is built from TRBV10-2 and TRBJ1-1; D unresolved. Looked up from germline, CDR1 is WSHSY and CDR2 is SAAADI. Deletions cut 10 bases from V and 1 base from J, with 13 bases between. The CDR3 length is 13 residues. CDR3 nucleotide sequence: TGCGCCACCTCGTCCATGGGGAACACTGAAGCTTTCTTT. Its protein is CATSSMGNTEAFF.

This chain connects TRBV2 to TRBJ2-7; the D gene is possibly TRBD2 (6 bases). The CDR3 is 15 residues long. Germline CDR1 is SNHLY and CDR2 is FYNNEI. Trimming removed 6 bases at V and 1 base at J, with 16 bases between. The DNA of the CDR3 is TGTGCCAGCAGCCGAAACGGGGGTCAATCCTACGAGCAGTACGTC. It is translated as CASSRNGGQSYEQYV.

The chain links TRBV2 to TRBJ1-2; unclear D gene. The CDR3 is 14 residues long. V was trimmed by 3 bases and J by 4 bases, leaving 12 bases between them. Per the germline V gene, CDR1 is SNHLY and CDR2 is FYNNEI. The chain's CDR3 is CASSDGVGFYGYTF. The CDR3 DNA reads as TGTGCCAGCAGTGATGGGGTCGGATTCTATGGCTACACCTTC.

The chain links TRBV19 to TRBJ2-3, with TRBD2 matching over 12 bases. The CDR3 covers 14 residues. Trimming removed 7 bases from V and 11 bases from J; junction bases left unmatched: 10. Germline V CDR1 and CDR2: LNHDA, SQIVND (reference sequence). Here the CDR3 DNA reads TGTGCCAGTAATCTAGCGGGGGGGCCTGCTATGCAGTATTTT. It translates to CASNLAGGPAMQYF.

V and J are TRBV30 and TRBJ1-1; D is unresolved. Germline CDR1 and CDR2: GTSNPN and SVGIG (reference sequence). The CDR3 has 14 residues. The V gene lost 0 bases and the J gene lost 1 base, with 9 bases spanning the gap. This CDR3 reads CAWSVSASNTEAFF. The CDR3 DNA reads as TGTGCCTGGAGTGTCTCGGCCTCGAACACTGAAGCTTTCTTT. Together with reference TRBV30 and TRBJ1-1, the CDR3 gives the full variable domain: SQTIHQWPATLVQPVGSPLSLECTVEGTSNPNLYWYRQAAGRGLQLLFYSVGIGQISSEVPQNLSASRPQDRQFILSSKKLLLSDSGFYLCAWSVSASNTEAFFGQGTRLTVV.